This TCR beta chain was captured by sequencing in a study of spatial heterogeneity in lung cancer. The CDR3 sequence is 17 residues long. Per the germline V gene, CDR1 is SNHLY and CDR2 is FYNNEI. After removal of 3 bases from V and 1 base from J, the junction contained 4 bases not matched to a gene. Described time point: sample taken at primary tumor resection. Each TCR cDNA molecule bore a unique molecular identifier. TCRdb itself ran the 5' RACE reads through MiXCR, one entry per CDR3 protein. The sample lists approximately 44,000 distinct CDR3 sequences; roughly 13% were seen once. This clonotype was recorded a few times.

The chain is built from TRBV2 and TRBJ1-3; TRBD1 matches at 12 bases. This TCR came from a male donor with early-stage non-small cell lung cancer. The sequencing here drew on PBMCs, taken at surgery. The chain's CDR3 is CASSEWDRGQSGNTIYF. The CDR3 DNA sequence: TGTGCCAGCAGTGAGTGGGACAGGGGGCAATCTGGAAACACCATATATTTT.